This T cell receptor beta chain is drawn from a study of human T cells and chemical hapten exposure. The overall study: Diphenylcyclopropenone, dosed weekly to the scalp, was given to patients throughout the roughly 22-week study.

TCRdb processed the RACE reads anew with MiXCR; each CDR3 protein has one entry. The sample carries 25,000 to 35,000 distinct CDR3 sequences, 5.5% to 6.5% recorded once. This clonotype was counted at least ten times. The germline V gene has CDR1 MGHRA and CDR2 YSYEKL. The ends were cut back, 0 bases at V and 4 bases at J, with 10 bases in the middle. The CDR3 spans 15 residues. The time point here: patch test 3, about 24 weeks after DPC sensitization. Described treatment: therapeutic diphenylcyclopropenone sensitization with weekly scalp DPC. Each donor was an alopecia patient between 18 and 70 years of age who qualified for DPC.

The receptor comes from a man aged 30-40 years with alopecia areata. Some clones in this sample may be carry-over from other donors' samples. V and J are TRBV4-1 and TRBJ1-3; D is perhaps TRBD1 (5 bases). The sample in question was whole blood, obtained in connection with sensitization to the hapten diphenylcyclopropenone (DPC). The CDR3 reads CASSQDNQGGNTIYF. The CDR3 DNA reads TGCGCCAGCAGCCAAGACAACCAGGGAGGAAACACCATATATTTT.